This record looks at one T cell receptor (beta chain) sequence and its context. Its antigen is still unknown. Within one base of it there is no much larger clone, and no base qualities were kept. From V the trimming removes 6 bases and from J it removes 1 base, while the gene matches leave 4 bases of the junction unaccounted for. The germline V gene provides CDR1 MDHEN and CDR2 SYDVKM. The CDR3 sequence holds 15 residues, the cysteine and phenylalanine included. The DNA shown is the 45-base CDR3, in frame from base 1. TCRbeta CDR3 regions were amplified from genomic DNA using the immunoSEQ Assay, a bias-controlled multiplex PCR. In the original analysis: The number of nucleated cells in each sample was estimated by amplification of reference gene primers within the assay. To quantify the absolute abundance of each unique TCRbeta CDR3 rearrangement, sequence reads were collapsed and filtered. For each sample, productive Simpson clonality was calculated by taking the square root of Simpson's diversity index across productive rearrangements. TCRdb took this table from immuneACCESS and kept in-frame rearrangements with V and J called. Such tables lack part of the clones; where checked against another copy, unresolved V genes explain under half of the gap, and the rest is unexplained. The V and J calls and clone size are taken from that table; D and trimming were inferred from the DNA. The sample includes about 180,000 clones, with about 86% observed a single time. 7.5% to 10% of the sample is in the top ten clones.

The data are from a study of blood T cell repertoires in COVID-19 (TCRdb year 2020). Describing the broader study: The collaborator samples originated in the United States, Italy and Spain and spanned the acute and convalescent phases of COVID-19. Samples were obtained from the ongoing ImmuneRACE study (first 160 participants) and from about 1,300 subjects provided by 6 global collaborators. Sample metadata almost always included a de-identified subject ID, COVID-19 status, age in years and sex. Where available, HLA class I and class II types were taken from metadata supplied by the sample provider and were not determined by assay-based typing. The repertoires were released in a freely available public database meant as a resource for research on the immune response to SARS-CoV-2. Subjects who had been exposed to COVID-19, were actively infected with it, or had recovered from it provided the deeply sampled blood TCRbeta repertoires that made up the dataset. The material from the prospective study consisted of cDNA or gDNA derived from T cells, B-cell-depleted T cells, or PBMCs.

The research as a whole found: The amount of clinical and demographic metadata varied by source and participant and was provided uncurated.

Collaborating institutions collected whole blood in K2EDTA tubes following their own protocols. For TCRbeta analysis, collaborator samples were shipped as frozen whole blood, as isolated PBMCs, or as DNA extracted from either sample type. The sequencing input was peripheral blood. The sequence came from a man aged 45 to 65 with active or convalescent COVID-19. Recombination joined TRBV28 with TRBJ2-3, with TRBD2 identical over 10 junction bases. The sequenced DNA: TGTGCCAGCAGCCCTAGCGGGAGTGGCACAGATACGCAGTATTTT. This encodes CASSPSGSGTDTQYF.